This TCR beta chain is from a study of cytomegalovirus exposure and HLA in healthy donors. The study, taken as a whole, reports: The classifier was said to identify cytomegalovirus status with high specificity and sensitivity. TCR beta chains numbering more than 150 were designated cytomegalovirus-associated.

Data came from immunoSEQ multiplex PCR; TCRdb stores just in-frame clones and leaves some out. The data hold some 44,000 clones, with around nine tenths observed a single time. This clone has more than one count but fewer than ten. Its antigen remains unidentified. The CDR3 contains 16 residues. The source material was PBMCs. V is TRBV21-1 and J is TRBJ2-2; TRBD1 reflects the table's D call only, with no check against the DNA. TRBV21-1 corresponds to a pseudogene. The sequence was collected from a man aged 18 to 30 in good health and CMV-seronegative. In DNA form, the CDR3 reads TGTGCCAGCAGCCAGGGGACAGGGGTTACCACCGGGGAGCTGTTTTTT. Translating gives CASSQGTGVTTGELFF.